These T cell receptor beta chains were read from a single sample in a study of blood T cell repertoires in COVID-19. Only in-frame clones appear in the TCRdb table, and some are missing; sequencing was by immunoSEQ multiplex PCR. The data hold 100,000 to 150,000 clones, with roughly 90% observed a single time. Sequenced material: peripheral blood. The origin of the receptors is an older man with active COVID-19. Both conserved end residues are part of each CDR3. D genes are given only for firm matches. Clone size is stated in some rows and not others, as once, few, many or a class when expanded.

j_gene | abundance | d_gene | len | v_gene | CDR3nt | CDR3aa
TRBJ2-1 | NA | TRBD2 | 16 | TRBV18 | TGTGCCAGCTCTCAACCCGGGACTAGCGCCGGGAATGAGCAGTTCTTC | CASSQPGTSAGNEQFF
TRBJ2-5 | few | NA | 16 | TRBV19 | TGTGCCAGTAGTAGACCTCTCAGGGGCGCAGGGGAGACCCAGTACTTC | CASSRPLRGAGETQYF
TRBJ2-7 | NA | TRBD2 | 13 | TRBV11-2 | TGTGCCAGCAGCTTAGGGACTAGCGGAGAGCAGTACTTC | CASSLGTSGEQYF
TRBJ2-1 | NA | TRBD1 | 15 | TRBV6-5 | TGTGCCAGCAGCTCCGACAGGGGGCTGTACAATGAGCAGTTCTTC | CASSSDRGLYNEQFF
TRBJ2-7 | few | NA | 17 | TRBV28 | TGTGCCAGCAGTTTTCTTCCCCGGCAGGTCTACTCCTACGAGCAGTACTTC | CASSFLPRQVYSYEQYF
TRBJ2-1 | NA | NA | 16 | TRBV19 | TGTGCCAGTAGGCCCCGTGGGGGCGGCTCCTACAATGAGCAGTTCTTC | CASRPRGGGSYNEQFF
TRBJ2-5 | NA | TRBD1 | 15 | TRBV6-5 | TGTGCCAGCAGCCTACAGGGGGCCGGGAAGGAGACCCAGTACTTC | CASSLQGAGKETQYF
TRBJ2-2 | NA | NA | 11 | TRBV24-1 | TGTGCCGTCGGGTGGGCCGGGGAGCTGTTTTTT | CAVGWAGELFF
TRBJ1-2 | NA | NA | 11 | TRBV20-1 | TGCAGTGCTAACAGCAACTATGGCTACACCTTC | CSANSNYGYTF
TRBJ1-2 | NA | NA | 14 | TRBV6-5 | TGTGCCAGCAGCCGCGGACAGCGCAACTATGGCTACACCTTC | CASSRGQRNYGYTF
TRBJ2-5 | NA | TRBD1 | 16 | TRBV7-9 | TGTGCCAGCAGCACGGCGGGGACAGGGGTGGAAGAGACCCAGTACTTC | CASSTAGTGVEETQYF